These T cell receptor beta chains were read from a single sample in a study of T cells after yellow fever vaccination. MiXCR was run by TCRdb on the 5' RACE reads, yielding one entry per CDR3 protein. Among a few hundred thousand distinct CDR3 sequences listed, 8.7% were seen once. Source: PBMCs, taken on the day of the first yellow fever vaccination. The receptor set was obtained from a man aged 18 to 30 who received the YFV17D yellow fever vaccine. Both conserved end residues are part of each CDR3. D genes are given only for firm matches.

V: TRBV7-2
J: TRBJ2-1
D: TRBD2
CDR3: CASSFPREGRGTNEQFF

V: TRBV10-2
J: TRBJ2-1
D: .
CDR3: CASSDSSGLNEQFF

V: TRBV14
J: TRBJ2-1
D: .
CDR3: CASSDWRDRYNEQFF

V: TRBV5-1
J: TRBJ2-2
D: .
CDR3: CASSLEPRVTGELFF

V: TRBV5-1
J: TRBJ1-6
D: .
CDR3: CASSLARARDSPLHF

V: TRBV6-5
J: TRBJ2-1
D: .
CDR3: CASSYQYLANEQFF

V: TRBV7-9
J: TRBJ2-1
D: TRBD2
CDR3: CATYSGGGSYNEQFF

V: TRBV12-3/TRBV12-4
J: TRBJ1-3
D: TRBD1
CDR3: CASAQDRVGNTIYF

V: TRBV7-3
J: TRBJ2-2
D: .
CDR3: CASKTGRDTGELFF

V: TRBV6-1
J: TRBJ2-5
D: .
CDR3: CASSEAGVGGGRETQYF

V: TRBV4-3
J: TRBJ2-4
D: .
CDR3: CASSPRTAWGNIQYF

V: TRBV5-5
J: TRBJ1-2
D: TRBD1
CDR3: CARSPGDRGVYGYTF

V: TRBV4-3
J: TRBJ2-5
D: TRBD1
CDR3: CASSRGTGAQETQYF

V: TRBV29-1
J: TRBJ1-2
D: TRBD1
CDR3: CSAGGDRGYTF

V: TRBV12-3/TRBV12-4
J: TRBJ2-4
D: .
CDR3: CASSYTNIQYF

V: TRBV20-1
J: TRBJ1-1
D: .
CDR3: CSAPVGGMNTEAFF

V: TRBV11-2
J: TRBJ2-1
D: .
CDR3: CASSGVTSSYNEQFF

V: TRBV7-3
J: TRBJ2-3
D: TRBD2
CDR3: CASSFSGGAIDTQYF

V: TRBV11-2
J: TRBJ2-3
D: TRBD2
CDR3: CASSLGTSGGTSTDTQYF

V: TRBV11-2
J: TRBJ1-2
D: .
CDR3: CASSFLGGYTF

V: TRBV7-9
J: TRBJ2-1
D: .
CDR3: CASSAGNSYNEQFF

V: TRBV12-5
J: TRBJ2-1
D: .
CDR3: CASGLVSSYNEQFF

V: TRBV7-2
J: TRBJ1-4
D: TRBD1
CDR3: CASSLRTGGSEKLFF

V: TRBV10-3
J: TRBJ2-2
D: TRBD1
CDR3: CATNPGQGGRGDTGELFF

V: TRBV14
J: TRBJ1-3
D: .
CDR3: CASSQGYGLSGNTIYF

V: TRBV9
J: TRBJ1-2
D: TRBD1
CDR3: CASAETGTGIYGYTF

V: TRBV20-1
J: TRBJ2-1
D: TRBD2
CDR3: CSAVAGLYNEQFF

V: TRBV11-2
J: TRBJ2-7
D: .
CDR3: CASSWVDSGEQYF

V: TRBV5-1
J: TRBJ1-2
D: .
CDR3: CASSLETAFYGYTF

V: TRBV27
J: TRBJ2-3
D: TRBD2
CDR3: CASSTSGGDTQYF

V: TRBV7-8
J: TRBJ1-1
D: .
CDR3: CASSSQQNTEAFF

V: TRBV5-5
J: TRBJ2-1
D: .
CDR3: CASSFSGYPYNEQFF

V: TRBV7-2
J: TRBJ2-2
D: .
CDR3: CASSTSGGSGELFF

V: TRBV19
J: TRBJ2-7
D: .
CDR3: CASSITGSTYEQYF

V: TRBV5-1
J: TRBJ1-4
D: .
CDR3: CASRQGKVNEKLFF

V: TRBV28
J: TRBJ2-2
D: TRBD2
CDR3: CASSPASGGSGELFF

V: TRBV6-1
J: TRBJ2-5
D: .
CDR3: CASSTTLLQGRETQYF

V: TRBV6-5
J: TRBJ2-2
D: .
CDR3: CASSYQGGGELFF

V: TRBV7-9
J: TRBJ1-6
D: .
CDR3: CASSSPGPTVPPLHF

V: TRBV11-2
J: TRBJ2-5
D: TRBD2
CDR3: CASSPLAGVQETQYF

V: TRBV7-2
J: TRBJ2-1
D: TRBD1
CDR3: CASSQTGTAVHEQFF

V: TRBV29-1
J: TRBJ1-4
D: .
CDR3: CSVEDLEDNEKLFF

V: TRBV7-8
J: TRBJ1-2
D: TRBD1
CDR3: CASAGTANYGYTF

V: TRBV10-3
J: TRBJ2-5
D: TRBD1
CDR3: CAIKQGRGETQYF

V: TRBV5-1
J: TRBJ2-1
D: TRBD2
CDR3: CASSAGGNSYNEQFF

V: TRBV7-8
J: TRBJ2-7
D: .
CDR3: CASSLARRRQLPYEQYF

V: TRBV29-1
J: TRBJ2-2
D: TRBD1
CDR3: CSVEGTGSTGELFF

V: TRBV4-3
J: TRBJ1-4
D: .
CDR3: CASSQDLGARWEKLFF

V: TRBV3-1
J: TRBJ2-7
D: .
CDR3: CASSQVKGSTYEQYF

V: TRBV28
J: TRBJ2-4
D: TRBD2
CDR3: CASITAGGGADKNIQYF

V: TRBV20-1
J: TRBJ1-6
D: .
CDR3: CSARDRGNSPLHF

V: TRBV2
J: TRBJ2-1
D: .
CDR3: CASRTRASYNEQFF

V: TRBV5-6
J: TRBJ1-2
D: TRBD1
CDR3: CASRATGRYGYTF

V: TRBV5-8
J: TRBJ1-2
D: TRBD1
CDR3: CASSGGQHYGYTF

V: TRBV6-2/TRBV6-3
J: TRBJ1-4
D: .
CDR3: CASSYWQGNEKLFF